Following are 13 T cell receptor beta chains from one sample sequenced in a study of blood T cell repertoires in COVID-19. Here immunoSEQ multiplex PCR was the method, and the copy in TCRdb shows in-frame clones only, minus some. The repertoire holds about 190,000 clones, with more than 75% as singletons. Sample: PBMCs or T cells enriched from blood (not recorded which). Receptors were obtained from a woman between 50 and 59 years old who had recovered from COVID-19.

In DNA form, the CDR3 reads TGTGCCAGCAGCCGAGGACAGGGAGGAAATGAGCAGTTCTTC. It translates to CASSRGQGGNEQFF. This sequence joins TRBV7-3 and TRBJ2-1; TRBD1 matches 8 bases. V was clipped by 5 bases and J by 7 bases; unmatched bases: 7. The germline gives CDR1 SGHTA, CDR2 FQGTGA. The CDR3 contains 14 residues.

In this sample, this clone turned up many times. This sample also contains other DNA sequences that code for the same CDR3. The V and J genes are TRBV11-2 and TRBJ2-3; D is possibly TRBD2 (5 bases). Trimming left V 5 bases short and J 1 base short, with 10 bases between. This CDR3 is 14 amino acids long. CDR1 and CDR2 (germline): SGHAT, FQNNGV. This CDR3 is CASSPTSGTDTQYF. Written as DNA, the CDR3 is TGTGCCAGCAGCCCAACTAGTGGCACAGATACGCAGTATTTT. Full variable domain (remainder filled in from reference TRBV11-2 and TRBJ2-3): EAGVAQSPRYKIIEKRQSVAFWCNPISGHATLYWYQQILGQGPKLLIQFQNNGVVDDSQLPKDRFSAERLKGVDSTLKIQPAKLEDSAVYLCASSPTSGTDTQYFGPGTRLTVL.

The chain is built from TRBV19 and TRBJ1-1; D is unclear. CDR1 LNHDA and CDR2 SQIVND come from the germline V gene (reference sequence). The CDR3 runs to 12 residues. V lost 7 bases and J lost 0, with 6 bases in between. This chain's CDR3 is CASIQLNTEAFF. CDR3 coding DNA: TGTGCCAGTATCCAGTTGAACACTGAAGCTTTCTTT. The full variable domain, with the rest looked up from reference TRBV19 and TRBJ1-1, is DGGITQSPKYLFRKEGQNVTLSCEQNLNHDAMYWYRQDPGQGLRLIYYSQIVNDFQKGDIAEGYSVSREKKESFPLTVTSAQKNPTAFYLCASIQLNTEAFFGQGTRLTVV.

The chain employs TRBV7-2 and TRBJ1-6, with D tentatively TRBD1 (5 bases). The CDR3 has 16 residues. Germline V gene lookup returns CDR1 SGHTA and CDR2 FQGNSA. Trimming cost V 6 bases and J 2 bases, with 14 bases left between them. CDR3 sequence reads: CASSIEGGAYNSPLHF. CDR3 bases: TGTGCCAGCAGTATAGAGGGAGGGGCCTATAATTCACCCCTCCACTTT. The full variable domain, its missing parts supplied by reference TRBV7-2 and TRBJ1-6, is GAGVSQSPSNKVTEKGKDVELRCDPISGHTALYWYRQSLGQGLEFLIYFQGNSAPDKSGLPSDRFSAERTGGSVSTLTIQRTQQEDSAVYLCASSIEGGAYNSPLHFGNGTRLTVT.

CDR3 loop: CASTEGGLNYGYTF. The CDR3 nucleotides read TGTGCCAGCACCGAGGGGGGGCTAAACTATGGCTACACCTTC. This sequence joins TRBV6-5 and TRBJ1-2, with TRBD1 as a possible D gene (6 bases). CDR3 length: 14 residues. Germline loops: CDR1 MNHEY, CDR2 SVGAGI. Trimming cost V 7 bases and J 2 bases, with 14 bases left between them.

The chain is built from TRBV27 and TRBJ1-1, with D hard to call. This CDR3 contains 13 residues. Germline values: CDR1 MNHEY, CDR2 SMNVEV (reference sequence). Trimming removed 7 bases at V and 0 bases at J, with 9 bases between. The CDR3 nucleotides read TGTGCCAGCACCGATTACATGAACACTGAAGCTTTCTTT. It codes for CASTDYMNTEAFF.

The rearrangement links TRBV11-2 to TRBJ2-2, with TRBD2 matching over 7 bases. With V trimmed by 1 base and J by 1 base, 3 bases remained unmatched. This CDR3 has 16 residues. The V gene's germline CDR1 is SGHAT and CDR2 FQNNGV. CDR3 nucleotide sequence: TGTGCCAGCAGCTTAGGGCCTAGCGGGAACACCGGGGAGCTGTTTTTT. Its protein is CASSLGPSGNTGELFF.

The chain couples TRBV6-5 to TRBJ2-5; perhaps TRBD2 as D (5 bases). Trimming removed 9 bases from V and 2 bases from J, with 13 bases in between. This CDR3 comprises 13 residues. Germline V lookup: CDR1 MNHEY, CDR2 SVGAGI. The CDR3 DNA follows: TGTGCCAGTCAGGCTCCGGGGCAAGAGACCCAGTACTTC. This encodes CASQAPGQETQYF.

The V gene is TRBV5-6, the J gene TRBJ1-2; 10 bases fit TRBD1. The J segment lost 4 bases and the V segment lost 1 base, leaving 4 bases of the junction unmatched. Germline loops: CDR1 SGHDT, CDR2 YYEEEE. This CDR3 has 15 amino acids. The CDR3 nucleotides are TGTGCCAGCAGCTTGCCGACAGGGGGCGGCTATGGCTACACCTTC. Encoded protein: CASSLPTGGGYGYTF.

The rearrangement links TRBV6-5 to TRBJ2-3, with D possibly matching TRBD2 (5 bases). Germline V gene data show CDR1 as MNHEY and CDR2 as SVGAGI. The V end was cut by 2 bases, the J end by 4 bases, with 16 bases between. CDR3 length equals 16 residues. CDR3 in amino acids: CASSYGRLAPADTQYF. The CDR3 DNA reads as TGTGCCAGCAGTTACGGCCGCCTAGCCCCCGCAGATACGCAGTATTTT.

The rearrangement links TRBV7-2 to TRBJ1-2; TRBD1 matches 11 bases. With V trimmed by 0 bases and J by 7 bases, 7 bases remained unmatched. The CDR3 covers 16 residues. The germline V gene encodes CDR1 SGHTA and CDR2 FQGNSA. The CDR3 region has the DNA TGTGCCAGCAGCTTAGCGGACAGGGGGCGCGCGGGTGGCTACACCTTC. This encodes CASSLADRGRAGGYTF.

This chain's CDR3 is CASSSRPGNTEAFF. The CDR3 DNA sequence: TGTGCCAGCAGCTCGCGGCCGGGTAACACTGAAGCTTTCTTT. The chain joins TRBV7-2 to TRBJ1-1, with D unresolved. The CDR3 runs 14 residues. In germline, CDR1 is SGHTA, CDR2 FQGNSA. Between the trimmed V and J ends, which lost 4 bases and 2 bases, there was a span of 11 bases.

The rearrangement uses TRBV5-4 and TRBJ2-1, with 11 nucleotides matching TRBD2. The CDR3 contains 16 residues. J was trimmed by 0 bases and V by 4 bases; bases with no gene match: 3. CDR1 SGHNT and CDR2 YYREEE come from the germline V gene (reference sequence). The CDR3 region is CASSRGTSGSYNEQFF. The DNA for the CDR3 is TGTGCCAGCAGCCGAGGGACTAGCGGCTCCTACAATGAGCAGTTCTTC.